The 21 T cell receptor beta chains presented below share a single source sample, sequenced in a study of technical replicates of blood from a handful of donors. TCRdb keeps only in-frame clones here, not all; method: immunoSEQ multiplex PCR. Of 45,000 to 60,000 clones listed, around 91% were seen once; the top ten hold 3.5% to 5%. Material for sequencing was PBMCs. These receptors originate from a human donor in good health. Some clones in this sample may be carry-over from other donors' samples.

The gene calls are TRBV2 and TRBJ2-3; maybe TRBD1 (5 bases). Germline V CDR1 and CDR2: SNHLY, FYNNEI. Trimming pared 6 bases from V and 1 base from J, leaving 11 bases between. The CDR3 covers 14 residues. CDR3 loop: CASRDLGGTDTQYF. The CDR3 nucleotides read TGTGCCAGCAGAGATCTAGGGGGCACAGATACGCAGTATTTT.

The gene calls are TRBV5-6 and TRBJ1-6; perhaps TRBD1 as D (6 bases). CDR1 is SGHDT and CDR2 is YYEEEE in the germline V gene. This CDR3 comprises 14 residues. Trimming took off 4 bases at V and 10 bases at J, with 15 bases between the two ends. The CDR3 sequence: CASSPTGFRSPLHF. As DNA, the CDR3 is TGTGCCAGCAGCCCCACAGGGTTCAGGTCACCCCTCCACTTT.

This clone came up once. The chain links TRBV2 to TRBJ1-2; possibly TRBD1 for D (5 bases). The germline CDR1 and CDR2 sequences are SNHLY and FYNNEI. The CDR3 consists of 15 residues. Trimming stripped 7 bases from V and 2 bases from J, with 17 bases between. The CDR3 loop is CASTKTAGGNYGYTF. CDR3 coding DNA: TGTGCCAGCACTAAGACAGCCGGCGGCAACTATGGCTACACCTTC.

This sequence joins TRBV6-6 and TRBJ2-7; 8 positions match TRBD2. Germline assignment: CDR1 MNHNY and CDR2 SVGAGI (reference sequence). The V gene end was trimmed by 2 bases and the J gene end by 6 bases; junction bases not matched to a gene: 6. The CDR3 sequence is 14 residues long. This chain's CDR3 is CASSYRSGSFEQYF. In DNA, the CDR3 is TGTGCCAGCAGTTACCGCAGCGGGAGTTTCGAGCAGTACTTC.

CDR3 loop: CASSNRKGAWETQYF. The CDR3 DNA follows: TGTGCCAGCAGCAACCGGAAGGGGGCTTGGGAGACCCAGTACTTC. The V call is TRBV5-6, the J call TRBJ2-5; 7 bases match TRBD1. CDR1 is SGHDT and CDR2 is YYEEEE in the germline V gene. V shed 4 bases and J 5 bases; nucleotides not matched to a gene: 11. CDR3 length: 15 residues.

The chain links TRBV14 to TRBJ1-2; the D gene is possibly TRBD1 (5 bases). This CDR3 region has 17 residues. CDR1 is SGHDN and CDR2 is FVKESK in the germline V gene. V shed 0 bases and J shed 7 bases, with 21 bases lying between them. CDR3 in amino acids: CASSQEGDWGDWSGYTF. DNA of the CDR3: TGTGCCAGCAGCCAAGAAGGGGACTGGGGGGATTGGAGTGGCTACACCTTC.

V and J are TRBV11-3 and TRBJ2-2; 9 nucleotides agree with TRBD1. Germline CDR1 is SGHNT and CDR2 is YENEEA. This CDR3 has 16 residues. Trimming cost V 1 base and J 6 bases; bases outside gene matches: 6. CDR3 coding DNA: TGTGCCAGCAGCTTAGTCGGAGGACAGGGGTCCGGGGAGCTGTTTTTT. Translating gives CASSLVGGQGSGELFF.

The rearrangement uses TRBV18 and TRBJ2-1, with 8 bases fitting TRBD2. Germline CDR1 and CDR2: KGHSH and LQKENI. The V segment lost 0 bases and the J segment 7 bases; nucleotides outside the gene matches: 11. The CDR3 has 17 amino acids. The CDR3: CASSPPNAGGGRNEQFF. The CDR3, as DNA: TGTGCCAGCTCACCACCGAACGCGGGAGGAGGTAGGAATGAGCAGTTCTTC.

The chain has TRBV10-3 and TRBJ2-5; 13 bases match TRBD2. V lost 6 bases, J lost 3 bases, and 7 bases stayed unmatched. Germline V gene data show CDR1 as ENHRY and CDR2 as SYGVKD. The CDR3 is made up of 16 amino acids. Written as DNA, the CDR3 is TGTGCCATCAGCGAGGGACTAGCGGGGTTGGAAGAGACCCAGTACTTC. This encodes CAISEGLAGLEETQYF.

Written as DNA, the CDR3 is TGTGCCAGCAGCGAACCGGGAAGTCAAAGGAACACCGGGGAGCTGTTTTTT. Amino acid sequence: CASSEPGSQRNTGELFF. This rearrangement joins TRBV9 to TRBJ2-2; the D gene is possibly TRBD2 (5 bases). V shed 3 bases and J shed 1 base, with 16 bases lying between them. From germline, CDR1 is SGDLS and CDR2 YYNGEE. This CDR3 comprises 17 residues.

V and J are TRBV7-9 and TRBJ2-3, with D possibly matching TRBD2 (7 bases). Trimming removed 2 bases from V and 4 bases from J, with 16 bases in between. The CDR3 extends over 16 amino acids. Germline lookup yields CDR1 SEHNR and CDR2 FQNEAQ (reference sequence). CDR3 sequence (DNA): TGTGCCAGCAGCTTATTTGGGCGGGGGCCATCAGATACGCAGTATTTT. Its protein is CASSLFGRGPSDTQYF.

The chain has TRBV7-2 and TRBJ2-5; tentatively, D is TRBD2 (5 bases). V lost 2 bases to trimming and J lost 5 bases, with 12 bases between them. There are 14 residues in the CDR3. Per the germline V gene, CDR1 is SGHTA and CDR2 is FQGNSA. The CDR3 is CASSLWTLAETQYF. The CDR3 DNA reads TGTGCCAGCAGCTTATGGACTCTTGCCGAGACCCAGTACTTC.

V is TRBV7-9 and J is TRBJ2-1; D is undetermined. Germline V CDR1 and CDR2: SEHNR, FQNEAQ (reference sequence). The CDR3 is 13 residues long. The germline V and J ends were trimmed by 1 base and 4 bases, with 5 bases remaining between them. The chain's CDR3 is CASSLVGYNEQFF. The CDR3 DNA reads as TGTGCCAGCAGCTTAGTCGGTTACAATGAGCAGTTCTTC.

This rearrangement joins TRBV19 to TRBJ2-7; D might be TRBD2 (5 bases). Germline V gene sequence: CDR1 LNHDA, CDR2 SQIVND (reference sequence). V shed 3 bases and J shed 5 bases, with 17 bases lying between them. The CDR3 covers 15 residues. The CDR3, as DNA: TGTGCCAGTAGTATCTTTCGACAAGAGGGCAACGAGCAGTACTTC. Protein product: CASSIFRQEGNEQYF. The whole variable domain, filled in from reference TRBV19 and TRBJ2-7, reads DGGITQSPKYLFRKEGQNVTLSCEQNLNHDAMYWYRQDPGQGLRLIYYSQIVNDFQKGDIAEGYSVSREKKESFPLTVTSAQKNPTAFYLCASSIFRQEGNEQYFGPGTRLTVT.

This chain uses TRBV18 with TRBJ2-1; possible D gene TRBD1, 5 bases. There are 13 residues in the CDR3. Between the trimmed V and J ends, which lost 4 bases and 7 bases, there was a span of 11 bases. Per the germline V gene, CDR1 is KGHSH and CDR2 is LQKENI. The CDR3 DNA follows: TGTGCCAGCTCACGGGGCTTGGTGAATGAGCAGTTCTTC. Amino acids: CASSRGLVNEQFF.

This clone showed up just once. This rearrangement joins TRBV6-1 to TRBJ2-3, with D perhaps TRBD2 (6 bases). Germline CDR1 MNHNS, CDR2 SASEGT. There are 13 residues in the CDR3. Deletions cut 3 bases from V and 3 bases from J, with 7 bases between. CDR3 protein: CASSERGTDTQYF. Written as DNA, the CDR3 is TGTGCCAGCAGTGAGCGGGGAACAGATACGCAGTATTTT.

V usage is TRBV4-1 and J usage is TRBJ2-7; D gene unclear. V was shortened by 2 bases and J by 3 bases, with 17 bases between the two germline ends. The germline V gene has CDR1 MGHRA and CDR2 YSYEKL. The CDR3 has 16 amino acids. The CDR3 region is CASSQLVSGSFYEQYF. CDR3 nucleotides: TGCGCCAGCAGCCAATTGGTGTCTGGCTCTTTCTACGAGCAGTACTTC.

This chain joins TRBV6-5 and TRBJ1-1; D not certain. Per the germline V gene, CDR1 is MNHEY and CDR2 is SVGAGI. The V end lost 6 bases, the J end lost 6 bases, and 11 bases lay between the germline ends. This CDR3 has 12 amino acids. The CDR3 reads CASRQDGAEAFF. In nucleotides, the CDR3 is TGTGCCAGCAGGCAGGACGGGGCTGAAGCTTTCTTT.

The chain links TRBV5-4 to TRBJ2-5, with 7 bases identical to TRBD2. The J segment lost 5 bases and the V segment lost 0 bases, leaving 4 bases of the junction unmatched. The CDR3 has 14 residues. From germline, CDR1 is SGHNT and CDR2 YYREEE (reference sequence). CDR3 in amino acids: CASSLGVSGETQYF. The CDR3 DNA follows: TGTGCCAGCAGCTTGGGGGTTAGCGGGGAGACCCAGTACTTC.

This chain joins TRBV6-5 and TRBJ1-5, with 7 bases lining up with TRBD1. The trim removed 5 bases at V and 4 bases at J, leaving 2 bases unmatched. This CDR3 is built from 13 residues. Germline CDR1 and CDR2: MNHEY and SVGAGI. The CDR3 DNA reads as TGTGCCAGCAGTCCGGACAGGAATCAGCCCCAGCATTTT. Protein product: CASSPDRNQPQHF.

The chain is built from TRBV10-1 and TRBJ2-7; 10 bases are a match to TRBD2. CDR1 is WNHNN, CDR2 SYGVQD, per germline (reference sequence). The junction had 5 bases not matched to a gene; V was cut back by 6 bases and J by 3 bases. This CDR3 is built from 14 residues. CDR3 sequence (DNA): TGCGCCAGCAGGGGGGTAGCGGGGGGCTACGAGCAGTACTTC. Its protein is CASRGVAGGYEQYF.